The source of this T cell receptor (beta chain) is a study of vaccination and CD4 T cells after COVID-19. Study-level background: Convalescent cases comprised nine mild and one severe, all SARS-CoV-2 positive by nasal swab PCR. Culture controls were given either a CEFX pool, an HIV-1 Nef pool, or no peptide. Convalescent patients gave post-COVID blood a median roughly 96 days post-diagnosis, range 35 to 161.

On this clonotype: Its antigen is currently unknown.

Documented treatment: approximately nine-day PBMC culture with coronavirus spike peptide pools or control peptides (ViraFEST assay). Roughly 2.2 million PBMCs went into each well for culture with around 10 IU/ml IL-2 and around 9.6 ug/ml peptide pools. Cultured CD4+ T-cell DNA underwent Oncomine TCR Beta short-read sequencing. TCRdb redid the calling of the PCR reads with MiXCR, one entry per CDR3 protein. The data hold some 16,000 distinct CDR3 sequences, with around 47% observed a single time. Trimming stripped 0 bases from V and 0 bases from J, with 12 bases between. The CDR3 totals 16 residues. The germline CDR1 and CDR2 sequences are MNHNS and SASEGT.

The V gene is TRBV6-1, the J gene TRBJ2-7, with D perhaps matching TRBD1 (6 bases). Sequencing input: CD4+ T cells from blood, cultured in vitro. The clonotype was recovered from a human donor who had recovered from COVID-19. CDR3 in DNA: TGTGCCAGCAGTGAAGCTACGACAGGCTACTCCTACGAGCAGTACTTC. Translated, it gives CASSEATTGYSYEQYF.